This entry describes one TCR beta chain. The antigen it binds to is not known. There are no base qualities to consult, and no much larger clone falls within one base. These data are taken from a study of shared clonotypes between healthy human individuals (dated by TCRdb to 2019 to 2021). Background for the entire study: A couple of women and a few men aged 18 to 49 years were included in the cohort. Between about 0.85 and 9.5 billion PBMCs per donor were obtained by leukapheresis. Libraries were prepared and TCR repertoires were sequenced by different laboratories using diverse techniques, in order to increase sequencing depth and limit assay-specific biases. To estimate repertoire size and how much clonotypes are shared between individuals, the study performed deep sequencing of blood TCR repertoires from a few healthy adults. For each donor, CD4 naive and CD4 memory were each given three plates, CD8 naive was given two plates, and CD8 memory was given one plate.

V loses 0 bases, J loses 0 bases, and the germline ends lie 6 bases apart. Via the germline V gene, CDR1 is SGHDT and CDR2 YYEEEE. There are 14 amino acids in the CDR3, from cysteine to phenylalanine inclusive. The CDR3 DNA has 42 bases and is translated from base 1. Using the deep immunoSEQ assay, TCR CDR3 regions were amplified from genomic DNA by multiplex PCR. Extracted genomic DNA from each cell subset was spread evenly across all wells of several immunoSEQ 96-well plates, with each plate serving as a replicate. Each replicate PCR for sorted subsets received about 0.2 ug genomic DNA, equal to some 32,000 T cell genomes. Purified libraries were measured with a Qubit 3.0 fluorometer, size-checked on a Bioanalyzer 2100, and measured again with the KAPA Library Quantification kit. Every immunoSEQ 96-well plate was sequenced on a separate single-read 150-cycle Illumina NextSeq 550 flow cell. In the authors' own workflow: Because the immunoSEQ output held only junctional sequences and lacked quality scores, the filtering could not match the filtering applied to full-length reads. Sequences were annotated with PyIR, a Python wrapper for IgBLAST v1.9, using IMGT germline references to assign V/J genes and CDR3. Reads with weak V/J assignments (E-value above 1e-6), missing CDR3, stop codons, out-of-frame junctions, or ambiguous translated residues were removed. V3J clonotypes were defined as sequences sharing the same inferred V gene, J gene, and CDR3 amino acid sequence. To compute the percentage overlap between repertoires, the number of shared unique clonotypes was divided by the size of the smaller repertoire. Richness of each repertoire was evaluated using RTK rarefaction, the Chao1 estimator, and Recon v2.1 estimates of unobserved clonotypes. OLGA was used to compute generation probabilities for all TCRbeta clonotypes that the gDNA method yielded from a few donors. TCRdb holds this immuneACCESS table with in-frame rearrangements only. Some clones are missing; in checked studies, unresolved V genes explain under half, and the rest has no known cause. V and J calls plus clone size are reproduced from that table; the DNA served to infer D and trimming. The sample yields about 1 million clones; roughly 80% were counted once. The ten largest account for approximately 1.5% of the sample.

Healthy HIV-negative adults with no recently reported acute infections or vaccinations were included as donors. All donors were Caucasian adults living in Nashville, Tennessee, USA. Magnetic negative selection was used to enrich CD4+ T cells, after which naive cells were positively selected on CD45RA and the negative fraction became the memory subset. Blood was collected by leukapheresis, and PBMCs were isolated by Ficoll-Histopaque density gradient centrifugation and then cryopreserved in liquid nitrogen vapor phase. Analytical flow cytometry was used to check the purity and quantity of each magnetically sorted T cell population. Genomic DNA was isolated from each sorted fraction and quantified by UV absorbance on a Nanodrop 2000c. What the study reported, not specific to this receptor: Sharing across a few donors was observed for roughly 5% of naive CD4, around 3.5% of naive CD8, 2% to 2.5% of memory CD4, and about 0.4% of memory CD8 clonotypes. Compared with non-shared clonotypes, the clonotypes found in all four sorted-subset donors had higher generation probabilities. The small number of donors limited the genetic and exposure-history diversity represented. Based on pairwise subsampling, the degree of clonotype sharing among donors was expected to be affected by sequencing depth. Incomplete sequencing was indicated by rarefaction of sorted-subset datasets, despite the large sequencing depth. Estimated clonotype richness was generally larger for naive than for memory subsets. Sampling was restricted to blood, and TCR repertoires in tissue are likely to differ from TCR repertoires in blood.

The sequenced material came from memory CD4+ T cells sorted from blood. The sample's cell subset or site, from its label and the paper: CD45RA-negative fraction. Here the chain combines TRBV5-6 and TRBJ1-1, with the D gene call left open. The sequence was collected from a man aged 18 to 35 in good health. The DNA sequence is as follows: TGTGCCAGCAGCTTGGTCGAGATGAACACTGAAGCTTTCTTT. Its protein product is CASSLVEMNTEAFF. Reference TRBV5-6 and TRBJ1-1 genes cover what lies past the CDR3, so the full variable domain is DAGVTQSPTHLIKTRGQQVTLRCSPKSGHDTVSWYQQALGQGPQFIFQYYEEEERQRGNFPDRFSGHQFPNYSSELNVNALLLGDSALYLCASSLVEMNTEAFFGQGTRLTVV.